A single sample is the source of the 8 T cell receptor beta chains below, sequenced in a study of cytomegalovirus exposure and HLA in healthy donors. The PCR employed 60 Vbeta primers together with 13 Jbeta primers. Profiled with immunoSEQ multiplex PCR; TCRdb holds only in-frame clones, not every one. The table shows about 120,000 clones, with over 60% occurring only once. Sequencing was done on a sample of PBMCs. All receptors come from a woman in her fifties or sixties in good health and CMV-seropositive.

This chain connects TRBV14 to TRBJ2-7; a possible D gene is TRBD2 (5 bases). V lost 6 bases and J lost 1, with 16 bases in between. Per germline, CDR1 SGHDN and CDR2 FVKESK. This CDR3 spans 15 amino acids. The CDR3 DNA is TGTGCCAGCAGTCTTCAGACTGGGAGATCCTACGAGCAGTACTTC. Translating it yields CASSLQTGRSYEQYF.

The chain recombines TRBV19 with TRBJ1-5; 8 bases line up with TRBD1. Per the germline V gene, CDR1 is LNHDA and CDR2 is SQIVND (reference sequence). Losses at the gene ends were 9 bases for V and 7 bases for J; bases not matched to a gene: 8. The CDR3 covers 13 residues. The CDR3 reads CASLDRGGQPQHF. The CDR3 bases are TGTGCCAGCCTCGACAGGGGCGGCCAGCCCCAGCATTTT. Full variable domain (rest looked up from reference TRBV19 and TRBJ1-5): DGGITQSPKYLFRKEGQNVTLSCEQNLNHDAMYWYRQDPGQGLRLIYYSQIVNDFQKGDIAEGYSVSREKKESFPLTVTSAQKNPTAFYLCASLDRGGQPQHFGDGTRLSIL.

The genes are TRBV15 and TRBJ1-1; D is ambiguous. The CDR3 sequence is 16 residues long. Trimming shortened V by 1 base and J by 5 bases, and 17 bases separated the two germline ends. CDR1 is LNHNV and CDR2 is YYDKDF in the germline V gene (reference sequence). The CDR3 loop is CATSRGLLEGRTEAFF. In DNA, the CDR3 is TGTGCCACCAGCAGAGGTCTCCTGGAGGGAAGGACTGAAGCTTTCTTT.

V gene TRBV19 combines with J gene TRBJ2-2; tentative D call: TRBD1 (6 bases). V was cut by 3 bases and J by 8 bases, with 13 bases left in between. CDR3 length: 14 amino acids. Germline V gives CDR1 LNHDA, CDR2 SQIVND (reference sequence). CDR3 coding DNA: TGTGCCAGTAGTATCAGGGGAGAGTTTGGGGAGCTGTTTTTT. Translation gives CASSIRGEFGELFF. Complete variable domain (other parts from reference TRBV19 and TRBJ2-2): DGGITQSPKYLFRKEGQNVTLSCEQNLNHDAMYWYRQDPGQGLRLIYYSQIVNDFQKGDIAEGYSVSREKKESFPLTVTSAQKNPTAFYLCASSIRGEFGELFFGEGSRLTVL.

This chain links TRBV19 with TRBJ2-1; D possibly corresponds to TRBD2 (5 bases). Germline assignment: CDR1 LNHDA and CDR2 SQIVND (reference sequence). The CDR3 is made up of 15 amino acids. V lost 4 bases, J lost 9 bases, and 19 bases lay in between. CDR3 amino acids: CASSSRDRVSSEQFF. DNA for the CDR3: TGTGCCAGTAGTAGCCGGGATAGGGTCTCCAGTGAGCAGTTCTTC.

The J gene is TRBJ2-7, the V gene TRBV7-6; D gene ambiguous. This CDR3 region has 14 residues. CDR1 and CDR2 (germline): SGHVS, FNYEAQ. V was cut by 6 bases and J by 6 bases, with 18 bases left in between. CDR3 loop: CASSQVSSSGEQYF. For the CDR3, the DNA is TGTGCCAGCAGTCAGGTTTCGTCTTCCGGCGAGCAGTACTTC.

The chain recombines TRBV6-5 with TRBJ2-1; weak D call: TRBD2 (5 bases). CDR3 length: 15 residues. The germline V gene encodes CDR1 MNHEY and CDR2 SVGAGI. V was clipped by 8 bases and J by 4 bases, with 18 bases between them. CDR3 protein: CASGMAGSGYNEQFF. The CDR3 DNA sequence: TGTGCCAGCGGAATGGCTGGGTCGGGGTACAATGAGCAGTTCTTC.

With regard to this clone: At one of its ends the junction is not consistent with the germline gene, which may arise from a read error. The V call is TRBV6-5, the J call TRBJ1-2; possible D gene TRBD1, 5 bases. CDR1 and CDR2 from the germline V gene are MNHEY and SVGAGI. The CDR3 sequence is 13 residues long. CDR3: CATTQGRNCGYTF. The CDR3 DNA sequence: TGTGCCACCACCCAGGGAAGGAACTGTGGCTACACCTTC.